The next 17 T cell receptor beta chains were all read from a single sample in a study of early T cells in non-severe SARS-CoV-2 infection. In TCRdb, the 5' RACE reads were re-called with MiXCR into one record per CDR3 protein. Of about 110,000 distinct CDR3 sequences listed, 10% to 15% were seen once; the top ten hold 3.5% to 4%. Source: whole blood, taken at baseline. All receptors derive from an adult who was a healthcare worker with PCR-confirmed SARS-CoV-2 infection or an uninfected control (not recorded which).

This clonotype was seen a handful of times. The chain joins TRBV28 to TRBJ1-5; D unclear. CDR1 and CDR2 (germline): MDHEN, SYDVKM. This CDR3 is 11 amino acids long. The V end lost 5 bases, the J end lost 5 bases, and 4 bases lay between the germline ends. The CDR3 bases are TGTGCCAGCAGTCTCCATCAGCCCCAGCATTTT. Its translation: CASSLHQPQHF.

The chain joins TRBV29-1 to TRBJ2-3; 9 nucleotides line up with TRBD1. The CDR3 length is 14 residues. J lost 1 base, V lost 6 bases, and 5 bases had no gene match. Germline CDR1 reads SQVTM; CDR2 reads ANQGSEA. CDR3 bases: TGCAGCGTGATACAGGGGGCGGGCACAGATACGCAGTATTTT. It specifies CSVIQGAGTDTQYF.

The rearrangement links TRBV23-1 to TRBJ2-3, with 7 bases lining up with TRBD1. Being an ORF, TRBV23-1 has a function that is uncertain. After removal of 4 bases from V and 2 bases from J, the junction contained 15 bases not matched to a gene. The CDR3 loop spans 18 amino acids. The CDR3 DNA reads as TGCGCCAGCAGTCCTCACTCAACCCGGGACAGACACACAGATACGCAGTATTTT. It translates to CASSPHSTRDRHTDTQYF.

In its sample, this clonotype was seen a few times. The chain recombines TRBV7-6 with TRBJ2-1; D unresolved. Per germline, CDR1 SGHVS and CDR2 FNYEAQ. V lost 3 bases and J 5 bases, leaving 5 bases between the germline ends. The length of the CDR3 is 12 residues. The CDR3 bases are TGTGCCAGCAGCTTGTTGAACAATGAGCAGTTCTTC. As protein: CASSLLNNEQFF.

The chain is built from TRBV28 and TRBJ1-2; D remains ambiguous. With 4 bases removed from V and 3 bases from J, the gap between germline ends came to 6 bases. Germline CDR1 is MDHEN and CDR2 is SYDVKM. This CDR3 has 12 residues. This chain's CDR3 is CASSYGDYGYTF. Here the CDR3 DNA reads TGTGCCAGCAGTTACGGTGACTATGGCTACACCTTC.

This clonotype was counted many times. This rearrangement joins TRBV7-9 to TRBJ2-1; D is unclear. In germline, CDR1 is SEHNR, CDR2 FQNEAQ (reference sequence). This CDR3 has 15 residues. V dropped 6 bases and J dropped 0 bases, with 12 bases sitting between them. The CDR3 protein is CASSRYAASYNEQFF. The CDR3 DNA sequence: TGTGCCAGCAGTCGATACGCAGCCTCCTACAATGAGCAGTTCTTC.

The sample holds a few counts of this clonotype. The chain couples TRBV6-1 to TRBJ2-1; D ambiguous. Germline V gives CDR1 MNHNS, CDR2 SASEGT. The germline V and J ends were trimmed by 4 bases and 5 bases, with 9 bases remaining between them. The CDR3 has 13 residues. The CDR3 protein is CASSVLVNNEQFF. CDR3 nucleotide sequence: TGTGCCAGCAGTGTCTTAGTCAACAATGAGCAGTTCTTC.

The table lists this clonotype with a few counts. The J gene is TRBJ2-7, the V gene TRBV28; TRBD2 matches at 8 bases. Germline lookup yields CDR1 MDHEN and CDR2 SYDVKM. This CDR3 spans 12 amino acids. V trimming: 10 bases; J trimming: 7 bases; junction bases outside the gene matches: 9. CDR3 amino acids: CATAGLAGEQYF. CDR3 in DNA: TGTGCCACGGCCGGACTAGCTGGGGAGCAGTACTTC.

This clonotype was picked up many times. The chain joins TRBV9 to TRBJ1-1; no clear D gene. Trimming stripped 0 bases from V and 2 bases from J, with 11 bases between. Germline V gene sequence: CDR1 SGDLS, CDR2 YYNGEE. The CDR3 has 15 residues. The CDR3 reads CASSVGGQLNTEAFF. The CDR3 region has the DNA TGTGCCAGCAGCGTAGGCGGGCAGTTAAACACTGAAGCTTTCTTT.

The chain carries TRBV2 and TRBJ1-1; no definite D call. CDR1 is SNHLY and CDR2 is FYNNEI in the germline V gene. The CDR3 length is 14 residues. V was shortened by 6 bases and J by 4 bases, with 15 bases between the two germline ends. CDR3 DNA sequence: TGTGCCAGCAGATCTACAGTGGTCGGCACTGAAGCTTTCTTT. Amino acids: CASRSTVVGTEAFF.

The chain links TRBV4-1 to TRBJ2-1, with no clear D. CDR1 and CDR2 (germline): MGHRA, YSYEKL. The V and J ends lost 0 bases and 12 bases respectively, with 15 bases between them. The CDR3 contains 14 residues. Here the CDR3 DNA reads TGCGCCAGCAGCCAAGAAGTCGCAGCAGTCACGCAGTTCTTC. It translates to CASSQEVAAVTQFF.

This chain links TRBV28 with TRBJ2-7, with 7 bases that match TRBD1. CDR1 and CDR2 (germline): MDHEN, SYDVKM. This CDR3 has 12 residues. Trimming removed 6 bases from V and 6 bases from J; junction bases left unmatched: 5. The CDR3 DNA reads TGTGCCAGCAGGCTGAACAGGGGCGAGCAGTACTTC. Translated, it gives CASRLNRGEQYF.

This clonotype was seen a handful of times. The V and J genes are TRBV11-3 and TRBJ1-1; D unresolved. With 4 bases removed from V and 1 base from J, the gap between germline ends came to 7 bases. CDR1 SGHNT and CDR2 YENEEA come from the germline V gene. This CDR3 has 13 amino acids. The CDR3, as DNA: TGTGCCAGCAGCTATCAATGGAACACTGAAGCTTTCTTT. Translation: CASSYQWNTEAFF. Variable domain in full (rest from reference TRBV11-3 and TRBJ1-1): EAGVVQSPRYKIIEKKQPVAFWCNPISGHNTLYWYLQNLGQGPELLIRYENEEAVDDSQLPKDRFSAERLKGVDSTLKIQPAELGDSAVYLCASSYQWNTEAFFGQGTRLTVV.

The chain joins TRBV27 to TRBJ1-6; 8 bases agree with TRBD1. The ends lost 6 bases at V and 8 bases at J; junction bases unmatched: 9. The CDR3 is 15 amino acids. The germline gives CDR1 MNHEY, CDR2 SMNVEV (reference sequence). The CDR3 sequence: CASSPPGQEYSPLHF. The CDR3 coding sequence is TGTGCCAGCAGCCCTCCGGGACAGGAATATTCACCCCTCCACTTT.

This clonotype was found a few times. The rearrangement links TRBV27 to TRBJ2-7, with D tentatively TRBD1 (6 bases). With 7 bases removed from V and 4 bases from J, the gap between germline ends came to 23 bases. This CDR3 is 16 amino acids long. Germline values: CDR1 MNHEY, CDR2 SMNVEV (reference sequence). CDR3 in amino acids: CASTLPPDRLKYEQYF. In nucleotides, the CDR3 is TGTGCCAGCACCCTTCCCCCGGACAGATTGAAGTACGAGCAGTACTTC.

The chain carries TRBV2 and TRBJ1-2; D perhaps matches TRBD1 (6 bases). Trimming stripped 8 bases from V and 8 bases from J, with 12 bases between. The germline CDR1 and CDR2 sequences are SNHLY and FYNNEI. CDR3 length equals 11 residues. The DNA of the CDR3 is TGTGCCAGCCCAGGGGCCTGGGGCTACACCTTC. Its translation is CASPGAWGYTF.

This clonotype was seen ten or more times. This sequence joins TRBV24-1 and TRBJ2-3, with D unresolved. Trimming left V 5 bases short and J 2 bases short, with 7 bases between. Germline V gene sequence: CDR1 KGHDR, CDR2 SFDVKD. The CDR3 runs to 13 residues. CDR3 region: CATSGIDTDTQYF. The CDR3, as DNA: TGTGCCACCAGTGGGATCGACACAGATACGCAGTATTTT.